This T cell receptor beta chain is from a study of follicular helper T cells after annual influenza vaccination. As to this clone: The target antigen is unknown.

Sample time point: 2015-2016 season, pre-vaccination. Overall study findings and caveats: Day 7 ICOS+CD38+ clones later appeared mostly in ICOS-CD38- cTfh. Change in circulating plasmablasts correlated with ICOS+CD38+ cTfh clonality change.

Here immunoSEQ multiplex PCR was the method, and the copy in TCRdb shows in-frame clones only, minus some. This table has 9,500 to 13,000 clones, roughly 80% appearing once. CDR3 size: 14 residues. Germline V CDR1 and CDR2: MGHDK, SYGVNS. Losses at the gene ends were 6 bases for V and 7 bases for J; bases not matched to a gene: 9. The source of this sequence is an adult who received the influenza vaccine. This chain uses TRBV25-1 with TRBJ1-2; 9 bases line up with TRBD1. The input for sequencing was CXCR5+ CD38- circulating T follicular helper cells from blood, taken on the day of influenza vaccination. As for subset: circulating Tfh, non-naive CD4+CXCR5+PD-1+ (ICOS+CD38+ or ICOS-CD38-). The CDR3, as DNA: TGTGCCAGCAGCGAAACAGGGGGCGCGGCTGGCTACACCTTC. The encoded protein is CASSETGGAAGYTF.